The 12 T cell receptor beta chains given below trace back to one sample, sequenced in a study of shared clonotypes between healthy human individuals. Data came from immunoSEQ multiplex PCR; TCRdb stores just in-frame clones and leaves some out. The sample yields over a million clones, approximately 96% seen once. What was sequenced was naive CD4+ T cells sorted from blood. Sample subset: CD45RA+ positively selected. All receptors derive from a man younger than 45 in good health.

The chain recombines TRBV11-3 with TRBJ2-2; D is ambiguous. Germline lookup yields CDR1 SGHNT and CDR2 YENEEA. The CDR3 loop spans 13 amino acids. The germline V and J ends were trimmed by 0 bases and 3 bases, with 2 bases remaining between them. DNA for the CDR3: TGTGCCAGCAGCTTAGAGGACACCGGGGAGCTGTTTTTT. This sequence encodes CASSLEDTGELFF.

This clone was observed a single time. The same CDR3 is also encoded by other DNA sequences in this sample. This chain connects TRBV5-1 to TRBJ2-3, with 12 positions matching TRBD2. J lost 4 bases, V lost 0 bases, and 3 bases had no gene match. The CDR3 sequence is 16 residues long. Per germline, CDR1 SGHRS and CDR2 YFSETQ. The CDR3 DNA is TGCGCCAGCAGCTTGGAACTAGCGGGGGGCCCAGATACGCAGTATTTT. It codes for CASSLELAGGPDTQYF.

This chain uses TRBV28 with TRBJ1-5; TRBD1 aligns across 7 bases. J gave up 7 bases and V 6 bases, and 12 bases lay outside the gene matches. The CDR3 spans 15 residues. The germline gives CDR1 MDHEN, CDR2 SYDVKM. Written as DNA, the CDR3 is TGTGCCAGCAGCAGGGGGGGCGCGGTTAACCAGCCCCAGCATTTT. It codes for CASSRGGAVNQPQHF.

CDR3 in DNA: TGTGCCAGCAGAGCCCAGGGAGAAGTCCCCTACGAGCAGTACTTC. Translation gives CASRAQGEVPYEQYF. The V call is TRBV28, the J call TRBJ2-7; D may match TRBD1 or TRBD2 (5 bases each). Germline CDR1 MDHEN, CDR2 SYDVKM. V was trimmed by 6 bases and J by 2 bases, leaving 17 bases between them. CDR3 size: 15 residues.

This clone has a handful of counts. This same CDR3 is encoded by further DNA sequences in the sample. In nucleotides, the CDR3 is TGTGCCAGCAGCTTAGTAGATACGCAGTATTTT. Amino acids: CASSLVDTQYF. This chain joins TRBV11-2 and TRBJ2-3; D gene unclear. V lost 1 base to trimming and J lost 5 bases, with 1 base between them. The CDR3 contains 11 residues. The germline V gene has CDR1 SGHAT and CDR2 FQNNGV. The full variable domain, in which reference TRBV11-2 and TRBJ2-3 provide the parts outside the CDR3, is EAGVAQSPRYKIIEKRQSVAFWCNPISGHATLYWYQQILGQGPKLLIQFQNNGVVDDSQLPKDRFSAERLKGVDSTLKIQPAKLEDSAVYLCASSLVDTQYFGPGTRLTVL.

Written as DNA, the CDR3 is TGTGCCAGCAGCAAGGGACAGGACTACGAGCAGTACTTC. It is translated as CASSKGQDYEQYF. The genes are TRBV7-3 and TRBJ2-7; 8 positions agree with TRBD1. V lost 5 bases and J lost 3; bases outside the gene matches: 3. The CDR3 spans 13 residues. CDR1 SGHTA and CDR2 FQGTGA come from the germline V gene.

This chain uses TRBV6-5 with TRBJ2-5, with 11 bases identical to TRBD2. The V gene's germline CDR1 is MNHEY and CDR2 SVGAGI. This CDR3 has 15 residues. Losses at the gene ends were 7 bases for V and 5 bases for J; bases not matched to a gene: 9. The CDR3 loop reads CASTRTSGSWETQYF. The CDR3, as DNA: TGTGCCAGCACCCGAACTAGCGGGAGCTGGGAGACCCAGTACTTC.

The genes are TRBV28 and TRBJ2-1; D gene unclear. Deletions cut 2 bases from V and 3 bases from J, with 17 bases between. The CDR3 consists of 17 residues. CDR1 is MDHEN and CDR2 is SYDVKM in the germline V gene. The CDR3 bases are TGTGCCAGCAGTTTACCCCACATGCCCTCGTTCTACAATGAGCAGTTCTTC. This encodes CASSLPHMPSFYNEQFF.

This chain's CDR3 is CASSLSSGGHNEQFF. The DNA of the CDR3 is TGTGCCAGCTCGCTTTCTAGCGGGGGCCACAATGAGCAGTTCTTC. The chain carries TRBV18 and TRBJ2-1, with 10 positions matching TRBD2. In germline, CDR1 is KGHSH, CDR2 LQKENI. J was trimmed by 5 bases and V by 6 bases; bases with no gene match: 7. The CDR3 has 15 amino acids. Full variable domain (missing parts from reference TRBV18 and TRBJ2-1): NAGVMQNPRHLVRRRGQEARLRCSPMKGHSHVYWYRQLPEEGLKFMVYLQKENIIDESGMPKERFSAEFPKEGPSILRIQQVVRGDSAAYFCASSLSSGGHNEQFFGPGTRLTVL.

This clone occurred once. The J gene is TRBJ2-7, the V gene TRBV7-3; D is unclear. Trimming removed 2 bases at V and 7 bases at J, with 12 bases between. The germline gives CDR1 SGHTA, CDR2 FQGTGA. The CDR3 runs 13 residues. Written as DNA, the CDR3 is TGTGCCAGCAGCTTACTACGGTCCAGGGAGCAGTACTTC. Amino acids: CASSLLRSREQYF.

The chain employs TRBV10-1 and TRBJ2-5; D is undetermined. Germline CDR1 reads WNHNN; CDR2 reads SYGVQD (reference sequence). The CDR3 is made up of 16 amino acids. The V end lost 6 bases, the J end lost 4 bases, and 21 bases lay between the germline ends. In DNA form, the CDR3 reads TGCGCCAGCAGATCCCAAAATACATCTCCCACAGAGACCCAGTACTTC. It specifies CASRSQNTSPTETQYF.

The genes are TRBV9 and TRBJ2-3; no clear D gene. The CDR3 extends over 14 amino acids. The germline V gene encodes CDR1 SGDLS and CDR2 YYNGEE. V lost 4 bases and J 3 bases, leaving 12 bases between the germline ends. The CDR3 bases are TGTGCCAGCAGCCCACAGACCGTTACAGATACGCAGTATTTT. As protein: CASSPQTVTDTQYF.